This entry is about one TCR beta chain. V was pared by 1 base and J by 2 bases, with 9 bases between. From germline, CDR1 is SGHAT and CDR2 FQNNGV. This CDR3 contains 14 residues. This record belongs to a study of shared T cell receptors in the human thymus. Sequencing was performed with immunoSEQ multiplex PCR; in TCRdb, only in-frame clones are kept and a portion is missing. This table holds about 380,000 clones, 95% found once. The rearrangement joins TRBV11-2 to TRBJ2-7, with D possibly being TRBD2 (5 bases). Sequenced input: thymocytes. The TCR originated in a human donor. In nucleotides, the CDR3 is TGTGCCAGCAGCTTAGGAGGGAGCCCCTACGAGCAGTACTTC. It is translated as CASSLGGSPYEQYF.